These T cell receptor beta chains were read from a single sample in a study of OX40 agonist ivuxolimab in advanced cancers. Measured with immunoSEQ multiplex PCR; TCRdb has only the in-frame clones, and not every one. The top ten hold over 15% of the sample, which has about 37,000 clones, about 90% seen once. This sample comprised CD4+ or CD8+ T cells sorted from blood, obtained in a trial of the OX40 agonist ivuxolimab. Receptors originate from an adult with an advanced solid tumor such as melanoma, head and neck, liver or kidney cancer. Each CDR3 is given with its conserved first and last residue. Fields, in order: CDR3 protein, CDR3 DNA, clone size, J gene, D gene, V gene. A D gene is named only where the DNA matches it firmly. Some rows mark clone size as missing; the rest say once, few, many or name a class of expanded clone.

CDR3: CASSPGEGIRTDTQYF; DNA: TGTGCCAGCTCACCCGGGGAAGGGATCCGCACAGATACGCAGTATTTT; size: NA; J: TRBJ2-3; D: NA; V: TRBV18
CDR3: CASREEGRGTISNQPQHF; DNA: TGTGCCAGCAGGGAGGAGGGCAGGGGGACCATTAGCAATCAGCCCCAGCATTTT; size: NA; J: TRBJ1-5; D: TRBD1; V: TRBV5-6
CDR3: CASSLDRVGTEAFF; DNA: TGTGCCAGCAGCTTAGACAGGGTGGGCACTGAAGCTTTCTTT; size: NA; J: TRBJ1-1; D: NA; V: TRBV13
CDR3: CARDAGVGDGYTF; DNA: TGTGCCAGGGATGCGGGGGTTGGGGATGGCTACACCTTC; size: NA; J: TRBJ1-2; D: NA; V: TRBV9
CDR3: CASSLGGWAAAGEMDTQYF; DNA: TGTGCCAGCAGCTTAGGAGGGTGGGCGGCGGCAGGGGAAATGGATACGCAGTATTTT; size: NA; J: TRBJ2-3; D: NA; V: TRBV11-2
CDR3: CASSLEADRTYEQYF; DNA: TGTGCCAGCAGCTTGGAAGCGGACCGCACCTACGAGCAGTACTTC; size: NA; J: TRBJ2-7; D: NA; V: TRBV11-2
CDR3: CASSGTSITDTQYF; DNA: TGTGCCAGCAGTGGGACTAGCATCACAGATACGCAGTATTTT; size: NA; J: TRBJ2-3; D: TRBD2; V: TRBV6-6
CDR3: CARTHRVQETQYF; DNA: TGTGCCAGGACCCACAGGGTCCAAGAGACCCAGTACTTC; size: NA; J: TRBJ2-5; D: NA; V: TRBV10-3
CDR3: CASSLGGGAADTQYF; DNA: TGTGCCAGCAGCTTGGGCGGGGGGGCCGCAGATACGCAGTATTTT; size: NA; J: TRBJ2-3; D: TRBD2; V: TRBV7-3
CDR3: CASSYSLGRATYEQYF; DNA: TGTGCCAGCAGTTACTCTCTCGGCAGGGCTACCTACGAGCAGTACTTC; size: once; J: TRBJ2-7; D: NA; V: TRBV6-5
CDR3: CASSVGGELFF; DNA: TGCGCCAGCAGCGTCGGGGGGGAGCTGTTTTTT; size: NA; J: TRBJ2-2; D: NA; V: TRBV4-1
CDR3: CASSVGDSYEQYF; DNA: TGTGCCAGCAGCGTAGGGGACAGCTACGAGCAGTACTTC; size: NA; J: TRBJ2-7; D: TRBD1; V: TRBV9
CDR3: CAWSVPGDRDTQYF; DNA: TGTGCCTGGAGTGTACCCGGGGATAGGGATACGCAGTATTTT; size: NA; J: TRBJ2-3; D: NA; V: TRBV30
CDR3: CASGLGGNGYTF; DNA: TGTGCTAGTGGCTTAGGTGGTAACGGCTACACCTTC; size: NA; J: TRBJ1-2; D: NA; V: TRBV12-5
CDR3: CASSYQPSAINTEAFF; DNA: TGTGCCAGCAGTTACCAGCCCTCGGCCATAAACACTGAAGCTTTCTTT; size: once; J: TRBJ1-1; D: NA; V: TRBV6-5
CDR3: CATSRDRASPLHF; DNA: TGTGCCACCAGCAGAGATAGGGCCTCTCCCCTCCACTTT; size: once; J: TRBJ1-6; D: NA; V: TRBV15
CDR3: CASSLAYRDDEQFF; DNA: TGTGCCAGCAGCTTAGCGTACAGGGACGACGAGCAGTTCTTC; size: NA; J: TRBJ2-1; D: NA; V: TRBV11-1
CDR3: CASSPGQAAYNSPLHF; DNA: TGTGCCAGCAGTCCGGGACAGGCGGCCTATAATTCACCCCTCCACTTT; size: few; J: TRBJ1-6; D: TRBD1; V: TRBV2
CDR3: CASSDSASGVYNEQFF; DNA: TGTGCCAGCAGTGACTCGGCTAGCGGGGTTTACAATGAGCAGTTCTTC; size: NA; J: TRBJ2-1; D: TRBD2; V: TRBV6-4
CDR3: CASSMGSGNTIYF; DNA: TGTGCCAGTAGTATGGGCTCTGGAAACACCATATATTTT; size: NA; J: TRBJ1-3; D: NA; V: TRBV19
CDR3: CASSAAGHTGELFF; DNA: TGCGCCAGCAGCGCAGCTGGGCACACCGGGGAGCTGTTTTTT; size: NA; J: TRBJ2-2; D: NA; V: TRBV5-1
CDR3: CASSQGQGRTEAFF; DNA: TGCGCCAGCAGCCAAGGGCAGGGAAGGACTGAAGCTTTCTTT; size: NA; J: TRBJ1-1; D: NA; V: TRBV4-3
CDR3: CASSQGRGTYEQYF; DNA: TGCGCCAGCAGCCAAGGCCGCGGAACCTACGAGCAGTACTTC; size: NA; J: TRBJ2-7; D: NA; V: TRBV4-1
CDR3: CASSLARAYEQYF; DNA: TGTGCCAGCAGTCTCGCCCGGGCCTACGAGCAGTACTTC; size: NA; J: TRBJ2-7; D: NA; V: TRBV6-5
CDR3: CASRRGGYKKEELFF; DNA: TGTGCCAGCAGACGGGGGGGGTACAAAAAAGAGGAGCTGTTTTTT; size: few; J: TRBJ2-2; D: TRBD2; V: TRBV27
CDR3: CATSGGPQETQYF; DNA: TGTGCCACCAGCGGGGGCCCCCAAGAGACCCAGTACTTC; size: NA; J: TRBJ2-5; D: NA; V: TRBV15
CDR3: CASSQDGGDRGENIQYF; DNA: TGCGCCAGCAGCCAAGATGGCGGCGACAGGGGTGAAAACATTCAGTACTTC; size: NA; J: TRBJ2-4; D: TRBD1; V: TRBV4-3
CDR3: CAWSPVGYEQYF; DNA: TGTGCCTGGAGTCCGGTCGGCTACGAGCAGTACTTC; size: NA; J: TRBJ2-7; D: NA; V: TRBV30
CDR3: CASSLLSRGSGGELFF; DNA: TGTGCCAGTAGTCTACTCTCGAGAGGCTCGGGCGGGGAGCTGTTTTTT; size: NA; J: TRBJ2-2; D: NA; V: TRBV19
CDR3: CASGPYSGGIYEQFF; DNA: TGTGCCAGCGGCCCGTATAGCGGGGGGATCTATGAGCAGTTCTTC; size: NA; J: TRBJ2-1; D: TRBD2; V: TRBV6-5
CDR3: CASSLVRVPPLDEQYF; DNA: TGTGCCAGCAGCTTAGTAAGGGTCCCTCCGTTGGACGAGCAGTACTTC; size: NA; J: TRBJ2-7; D: NA; V: TRBV7-8
CDR3: CASSFRGLNYGYTF; DNA: TGTGCCAGCAGTTTCCGTGGACTCAACTATGGCTACACCTTC; size: NA; J: TRBJ1-2; D: NA; V: TRBV6-6
CDR3: CASSDSGGGDTQYF; DNA: TGTGCCAGCAGTGACAGCGGGGGTGGAGATACGCAGTATTTT; size: NA; J: TRBJ2-3; D: TRBD2; V: TRBV6-5
CDR3: CASSPTGAAGMNTEAFF; DNA: TGTGCCAGCAGTCCCACAGGGGCCGCGGGAATGAACACTGAAGCTTTCTTT; size: NA; J: TRBJ1-1; D: TRBD1; V: TRBV27
CDR3: CTSSPGQLQETQYF; DNA: TGTACCAGCAGCCCCGGACAGCTTCAAGAGACCCAGTACTTC; size: NA; J: TRBJ2-5; D: NA; V: TRBV11-2
CDR3: CASSVVGQVDGYTF; DNA: TGTGCCAGCAGCGTAGTGGGTCAGGTGGATGGCTACACCTTC; size: few; J: TRBJ1-2; D: NA; V: TRBV9
CDR3: CASSLSNRETEAFF; DNA: TGTGCCAGCAGCTTATCGAACAGGGAGACTGAAGCTTTCTTT; size: NA; J: TRBJ1-1; D: NA; V: TRBV7-9
CDR3: CASSLSTEQYF; DNA: TGTGCCAGCAGCTTATCGACAGAGCAGTACTTC; size: NA; J: TRBJ2-7; D: NA; V: TRBV7-9
CDR3: CASSDFPGSQPQHF; DNA: TGTGCCAGCAGTGACTTCCCAGGGAGTCAGCCCCAGCATTTT; size: NA; J: TRBJ1-5; D: NA; V: TRBV6-4
CDR3: CASSLAGQALTEAFF; DNA: TGTGCCAGCAGCTTAGCGGGACAGGCTCTCACTGAAGCTTTCTTT; size: NA; J: TRBJ1-1; D: TRBD1; V: TRBV7-9
CDR3: CATSKGFLTYEQYF; DNA: TGTGCCACCAGCAAGGGGTTTCTTACCTACGAGCAGTACTTC; size: NA; J: TRBJ2-7; D: NA; V: TRBV15
CDR3: CASSYKQFSRTGEETQYF; DNA: TGTGCCAGCAGCTACAAACAGTTCTCCCGGACAGGGGAAGAGACCCAGTACTTC; size: NA; J: TRBJ2-5; D: TRBD1; V: TRBV11-2
CDR3: CASSYSGGGYEQYF; DNA: TGTGCCAGCAGTTACTCTGGAGGGGGCTACGAGCAGTACTTC; size: NA; J: TRBJ2-7; D: NA; V: TRBV6-6